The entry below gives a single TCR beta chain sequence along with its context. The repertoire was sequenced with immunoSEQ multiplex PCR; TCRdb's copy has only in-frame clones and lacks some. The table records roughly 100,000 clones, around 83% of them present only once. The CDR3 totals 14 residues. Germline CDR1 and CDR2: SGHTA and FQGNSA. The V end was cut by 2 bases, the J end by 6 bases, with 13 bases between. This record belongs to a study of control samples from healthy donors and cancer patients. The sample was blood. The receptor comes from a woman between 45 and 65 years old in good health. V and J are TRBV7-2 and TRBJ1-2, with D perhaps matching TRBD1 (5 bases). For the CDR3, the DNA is TGTGCCAGCAGCTTATATCAAGAGGGACATGGCTACACCTTC. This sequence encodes CASSLYQEGHGYTF.